Sequencing of this TCR beta chain was carried out in a study of CD8+ T cells in alopecia areata. General study findings and limits: Scalp sample data also include resident alphabeta T cells from normal skin.

Noted treatment: oral pan-JAK inhibitor, 5-10 mg twice daily. RNA, once extracted, was reverse transcribed into cDNA for use as the sequencing template. Here immunoSEQ multiplex PCR was the method, and the copy in TCRdb shows in-frame clones only, minus some. The top ten hold more than 15% of the sample, which has about 170,000 clones, 50% to 75% seen once. Trimming removed 7 bases from V and 6 bases from J; junction bases left unmatched: 11. The CDR3 has 14 amino acids. Looked up from germline, CDR1 is MNHEY and CDR2 is SMNVEV (reference sequence). This clone was observed a handful of times. The target antigen is unknown.

The chain couples TRBV27 to TRBJ1-2, with 7 bases identical to TRBD1. This receptor was taken from a human donor with alopecia areata. The sequencing used CD4+ T cells sorted from blood, collected between weeks 55 and 70, from a patient treated with tofacitinib. CDR3 residues: CASIVRTGPDGYTF. Here the CDR3 DNA reads TGTGCCAGCATCGTCCGGACAGGACCAGATGGCTACACCTTC.